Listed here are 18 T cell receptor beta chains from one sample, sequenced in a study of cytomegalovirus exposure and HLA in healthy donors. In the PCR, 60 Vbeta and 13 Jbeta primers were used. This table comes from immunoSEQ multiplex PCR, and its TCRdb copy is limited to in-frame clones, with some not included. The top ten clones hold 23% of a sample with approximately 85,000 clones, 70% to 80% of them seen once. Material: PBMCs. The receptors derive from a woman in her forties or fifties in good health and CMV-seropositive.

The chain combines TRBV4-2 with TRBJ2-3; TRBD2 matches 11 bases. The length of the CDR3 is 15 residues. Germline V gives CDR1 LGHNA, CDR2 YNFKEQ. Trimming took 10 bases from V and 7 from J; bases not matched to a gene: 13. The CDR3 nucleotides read TGTGCCATGAAACCGGGACTAGCGGATCTGAATACGCAGTATTTT. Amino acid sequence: CAMKPGLADLNTQYF.

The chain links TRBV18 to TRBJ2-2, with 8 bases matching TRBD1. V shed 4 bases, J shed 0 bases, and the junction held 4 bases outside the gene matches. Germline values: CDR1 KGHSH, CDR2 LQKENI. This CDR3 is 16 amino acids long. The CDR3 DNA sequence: TGTGCCAGCTCACGCGGACAGGGACCGAACACCGGGGAGCTGTTTTTT. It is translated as CASSRGQGPNTGELFF.

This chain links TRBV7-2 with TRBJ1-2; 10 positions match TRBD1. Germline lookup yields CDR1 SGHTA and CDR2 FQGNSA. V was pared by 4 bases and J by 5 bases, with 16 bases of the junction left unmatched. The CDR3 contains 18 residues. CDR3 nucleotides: TGTGCCAGCAGCTACTACACAAGACAGGGGGCCACGGGGTATGGCTACACCTTC. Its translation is CASSYYTRQGATGYGYTF. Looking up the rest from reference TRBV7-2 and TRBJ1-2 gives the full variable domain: GAGVSQSPSNKVTEKGKDVELRCDPISGHTALYWYRQSLGQGLEFLIYFQGNSAPDKSGLPSDRFSAERTGGSVSTLTIQRTQQEDSAVYLCASSYYTRQGATGYGYTFGSGTRLTVV.

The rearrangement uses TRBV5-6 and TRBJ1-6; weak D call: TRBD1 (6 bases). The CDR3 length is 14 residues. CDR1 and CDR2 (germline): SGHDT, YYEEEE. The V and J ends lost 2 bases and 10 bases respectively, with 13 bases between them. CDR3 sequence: CASSFEQGLSPLHF. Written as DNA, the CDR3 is TGTGCCAGCAGCTTTGAACAGGGTCTATCACCCCTCCACTTT.

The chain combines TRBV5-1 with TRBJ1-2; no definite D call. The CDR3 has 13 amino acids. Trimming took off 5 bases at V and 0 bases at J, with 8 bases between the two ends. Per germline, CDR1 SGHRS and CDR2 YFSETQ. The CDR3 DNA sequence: TGCGCCAGCAGTGGAGTACCTAACTATGGCTACACCTTC. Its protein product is CASSGVPNYGYTF.

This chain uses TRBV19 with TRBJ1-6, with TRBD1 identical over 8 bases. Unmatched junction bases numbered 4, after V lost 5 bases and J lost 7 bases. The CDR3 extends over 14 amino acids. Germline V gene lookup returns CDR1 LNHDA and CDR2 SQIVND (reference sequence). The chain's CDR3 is CASSVTGENSPLHF. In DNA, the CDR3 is TGTGCCAGTAGTGTGACAGGGGAGAATTCACCCCTCCACTTT.

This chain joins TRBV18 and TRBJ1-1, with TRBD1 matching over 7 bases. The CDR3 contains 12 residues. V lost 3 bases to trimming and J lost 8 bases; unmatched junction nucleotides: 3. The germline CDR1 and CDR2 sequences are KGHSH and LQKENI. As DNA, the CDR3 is TGTGCCAGCTCACCCTTACAGGGGGAAGCTTTCTTT. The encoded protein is CASSPLQGEAFF. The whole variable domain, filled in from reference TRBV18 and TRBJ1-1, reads NAGVMQNPRHLVRRRGQEARLRCSPMKGHSHVYWYRQLPEEGLKFMVYLQKENIIDESGMPKERFSAEFPKEGPSILRIQQVVRGDSAAYFCASSPLQGEAFFGQGTRLTVV.

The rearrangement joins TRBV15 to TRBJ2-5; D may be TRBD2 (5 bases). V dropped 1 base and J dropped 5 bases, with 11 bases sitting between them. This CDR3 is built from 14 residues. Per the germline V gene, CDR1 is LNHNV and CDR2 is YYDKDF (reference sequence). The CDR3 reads CATSRVFRGETQYF. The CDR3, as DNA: TGTGCCACCAGCAGAGTGTTCCGAGGGGAGACCCAGTACTTC.

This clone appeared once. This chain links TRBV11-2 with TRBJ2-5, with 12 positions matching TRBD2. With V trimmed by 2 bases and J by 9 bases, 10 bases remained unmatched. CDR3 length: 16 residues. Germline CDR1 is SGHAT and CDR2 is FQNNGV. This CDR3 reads CASSLTSSGGAGAQYF. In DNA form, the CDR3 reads TGTGCCAGCAGCTTAACGTCTAGCGGGGGGGCGGGGGCCCAGTACTTC. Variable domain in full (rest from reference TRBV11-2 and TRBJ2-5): EAGVAQSPRYKIIEKRQSVAFWCNPISGHATLYWYQQILGQGPKLLIQFQNNGVVDDSQLPKDRFSAERLKGVDSTLKIQPAKLEDSAVYLCASSLTSSGGAGAQYFGPGTRLLVL.

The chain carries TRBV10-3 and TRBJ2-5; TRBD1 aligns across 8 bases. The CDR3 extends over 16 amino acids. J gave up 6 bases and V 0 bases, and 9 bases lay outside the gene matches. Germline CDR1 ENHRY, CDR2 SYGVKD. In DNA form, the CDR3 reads TGTGCCATCAGTGAGTCGACTCGGACAGGGCTCAAGACCCAGTACTTC. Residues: CAISESTRTGLKTQYF.

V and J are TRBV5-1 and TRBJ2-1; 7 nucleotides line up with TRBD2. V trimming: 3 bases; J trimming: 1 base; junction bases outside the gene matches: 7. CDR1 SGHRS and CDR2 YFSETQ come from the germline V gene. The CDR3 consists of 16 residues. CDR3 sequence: CASSWHPGGSYNEQFF. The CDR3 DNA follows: TGCGCCAGCAGCTGGCACCCGGGGGGATCCTACAATGAGCAGTTCTTC.

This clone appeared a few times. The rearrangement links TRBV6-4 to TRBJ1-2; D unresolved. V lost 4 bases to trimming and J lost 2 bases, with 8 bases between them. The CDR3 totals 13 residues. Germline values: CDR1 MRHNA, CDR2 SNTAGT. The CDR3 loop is CASSVTPNYGYTF. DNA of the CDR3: TGTGCCAGCAGTGTGACACCAAACTATGGCTACACCTTC.

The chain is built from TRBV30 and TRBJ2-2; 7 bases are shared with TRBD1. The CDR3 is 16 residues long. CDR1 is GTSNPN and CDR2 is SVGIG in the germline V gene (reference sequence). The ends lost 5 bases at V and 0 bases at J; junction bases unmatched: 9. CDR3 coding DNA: TGTGCCTGGGCGACAGGGCGCTCATCGAACACCGGGGAGCTGTTTTTT. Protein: CAWATGRSSNTGELFF.

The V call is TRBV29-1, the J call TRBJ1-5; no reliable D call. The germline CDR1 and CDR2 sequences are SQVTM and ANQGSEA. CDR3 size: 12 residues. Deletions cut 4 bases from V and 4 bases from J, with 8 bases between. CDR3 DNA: TGCAGCGTTGGTCAGATTAATCAGCCCCAGCATTTT. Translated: CSVGQINQPQHF.

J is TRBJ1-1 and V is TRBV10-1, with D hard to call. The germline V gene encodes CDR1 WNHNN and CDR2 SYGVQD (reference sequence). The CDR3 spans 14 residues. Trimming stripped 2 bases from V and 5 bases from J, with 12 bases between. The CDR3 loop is CASSEDLLRTEAFF. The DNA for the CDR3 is TGCGCCAGCAGTGAGGACCTCCTGAGGACTGAAGCTTTCTTT.

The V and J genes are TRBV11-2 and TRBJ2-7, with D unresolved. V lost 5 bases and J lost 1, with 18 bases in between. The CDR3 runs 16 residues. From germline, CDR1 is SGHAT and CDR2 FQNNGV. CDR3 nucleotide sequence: TGTGCCAGCAGCCCTATCCGACGGAGCCTATCCTACGAGCAGTACTTC. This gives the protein CASSPIRRSLSYEQYF.

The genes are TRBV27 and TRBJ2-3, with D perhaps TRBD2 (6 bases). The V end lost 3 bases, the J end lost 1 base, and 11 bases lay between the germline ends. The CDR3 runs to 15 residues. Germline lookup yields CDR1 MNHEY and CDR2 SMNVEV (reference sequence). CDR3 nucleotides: TGTGCCAGCAGTTTCGGGGGTTGGGGCACAGATACGCAGTATTTT. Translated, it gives CASSFGGWGTDTQYF.

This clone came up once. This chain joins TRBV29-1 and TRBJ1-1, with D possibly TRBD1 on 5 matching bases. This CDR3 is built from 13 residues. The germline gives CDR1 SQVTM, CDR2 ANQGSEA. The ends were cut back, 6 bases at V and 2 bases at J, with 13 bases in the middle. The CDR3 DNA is TGCAGCGTAGAAAGGGGCAGCAACACTGAAGCTTTCTTT. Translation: CSVERGSNTEAFF. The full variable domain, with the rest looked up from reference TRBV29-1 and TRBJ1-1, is SAVISQKPSRDICQRGTSLTIQCQVDSQVTMMFWYRQQPGQSLTLIATANQGSEATYESGFVIDKFPISRPNLTFSTLTVSNMSPEDSSIYLCSVERGSNTEAFFGQGTRLTVV.